These T cell receptor beta chains were read from a single sample in a study of T cell responses to AZD1222 COVID-19 vaccine. TCRdb keeps only in-frame clones here, not all; method: immunoSEQ multiplex PCR. Counted here are approximately 120,000 clones, roughly 87% occurring once; the ten biggest clones make up 9.5%. The material was peripheral blood, obtained 28 days after the second AZD1222 dose. The receptors come from an adult who received the AZD1222 COVID-19 vaccine. The CDR3 runs from the conserved cysteine through the conserved F or W. A D gene is named only where the DNA matches it firmly.

CASTMSRARNSPLHF	TGTGCCAGCACCATGTCCAGGGCTAGGAATTCACCCCTCCACTTT	NA	TRBV7-2	TRBJ1-6
CASSAQGTGNTIYF	TGTGCCAGCAGCGCACAGGGGACGGGAAACACCATATATTTT	TRBD1	TRBV9	TRBJ1-3
CSVYGANTEAFF	TGCAGCGTTTACGGAGCGAACACTGAAGCTTTCTTT	NA	TRBV29-1	TRBJ1-1
CASSLGIVPADPQETQYF	TGTGCCAGCAGCTTAGGAATCGTACCAGCTGACCCCCAAGAGACCCAGTACTTC	NA	TRBV7-9	TRBJ2-5
CASSIFGGTTGRNQPQHF	TGTGCCAGTAGTATATTCGGCGGCACGACAGGCCGCAATCAGCCCCAGCATTTT	NA	TRBV19	TRBJ1-5
CASGLGLAGGGYEQYF	TGTGCTAGTGGTTTGGGACTAGCGGGAGGGGGCTACGAGCAGTACTTC	TRBD2	TRBV12-5	TRBJ2-7
CASSYRDTLQKAFF	TGTGCCAGCAGTTATCGGGACACCCTCCAAAAAGCTTTCTTT	NA	TRBV6-5	TRBJ1-1
CASRSRQGLEAFF	TGTGCCAGTAGATCCCGACAGGGCCTTGAAGCTTTCTTT	TRBD1	TRBV19	TRBJ1-1
CSVGQDYGYTF	TGCAGCGTTGGGCAGGACTATGGCTACACCTTC	NA	TRBV29-1	TRBJ1-2
CASSLSRTEANTGELFF	TGTGCCAGCAGCTTGTCAAGGACCGAGGCAAACACCGGGGAGCTGTTTTTT	NA	TRBV5-4	TRBJ2-2
CASRVGRGGTEAFF	TGTGCCAGTCGGGTCGGCAGGGGCGGCACTGAAGCTTTCTTT	NA	TRBV19	TRBJ1-1